These 19 T cell receptor beta chains originate from one sample sequenced in a study of T-cell reconstitution after alpha-beta-depleted transplantation in children. Unique molecular identifiers were incorporated when the TCRbeta library was constructed. TCRdb reprocessed the PCR reads via MiXCR and lists one record per CDR3 protein. The sample includes about 460,000 distinct CDR3 sequences, approximately 10% of them seen just once. Sequencing used PBMCs, obtained before TCRalphabeta/CD19-depleted stem cell transplant. Source of these receptors: a child aged 2 to 10 with inherited bone marrow failure, due to receive a stem cell transplant.

This clonotype was seen repeatedly, ten times or more. The chain combines TRBV20-1 with TRBJ2-5; D gene uncertain. CDR1 is DFQATT, CDR2 SNEGSKA, per germline (reference sequence). The CDR3 runs to 10 residues. Trimming removed 3 bases from V and 10 bases from J, with 9 bases in between. Here the CDR3 DNA reads TGCAGTGCTAGCAACAAGAACCAGTACTTC. Translating it yields CSASNKNQYF.

This sequence joins TRBV19 and TRBJ2-1; possibly TRBD2 for D (6 bases). Germline V gives CDR1 LNHDA, CDR2 SQIVND (reference sequence). Deletions cut 8 bases from V and 0 bases from J, with 14 bases between. This CDR3 spans 15 amino acids. The CDR3 nucleotides are TGTGCCAGTGGGCCTAGCGCGAGCTCCTACAATGAGCAGTTCTTC. Amino acids: CASGPSASSYNEQFF.

This clonotype was recorded many times. In DNA form, the CDR3 reads TGTGCCAGCAGTTACTTTCTAGCGGGAGGGCTGGACGAGCAGTACTTC. Its translation is CASSYFLAGGLDEQYF. The chain carries TRBV9 and TRBJ2-7; 12 bases align to TRBD2. Per the germline V gene, CDR1 is SGDLS and CDR2 is YYNGEE. The CDR3 covers 16 residues. The V and J ends lost 5 bases and 5 bases, in that order; junction bases with no gene match: 11.

In this sample, this clonotype turned up many times. The rearrangement joins TRBV6-4 to TRBJ2-7; TRBD2 agrees at 7 bases. J was trimmed by 4 bases and V by 4 bases; bases with no gene match: 10. The CDR3 loop spans 15 amino acids. In germline, CDR1 is MRHNA, CDR2 SNTAGT. CDR3 sequence: CASSAGWGAGYEQYF. CDR3 in DNA: TGTGCCAGCAGTGCGGGCTGGGGAGCGGGATACGAGCAGTACTTC.

A word on this clonotype: This may arise from a read error, as a much more abundant clone is one base away. The gene calls are TRBV11-2 and TRBJ2-4, with a possible D match to TRBD1 (6 bases). The V end lost 5 bases, the J end lost 6 bases, and 20 bases lay between the germline ends. There are 16 residues in the CDR3. Germline lookup yields CDR1 SGHAT and CDR2 FQNNGV. The CDR3 region is CASSDGGGPYPNIQYF. The CDR3 region has the DNA TGTGCCAGCAGCGATGGGGGCGGTCCGTATCCAAACATTCAGTACTTC.

This clonotype showed up many times. The chain combines TRBV12-3 or TRBV12-4 with TRBJ1-6; 9 bases are shared with TRBD1. The CDR3 has 13 amino acids. Trimming took 7 bases from V and 7 from J; bases not matched to a gene: 2. The CDR3 sequence is CASKGQGNSPLHF. The DNA for the CDR3 is TGTGCCAGCAAAGGACAGGGGAATTCACCCCTCCACTTT.

Many counts were recorded for this clonotype. V and J are TRBV27 and TRBJ1-2; weak D call: TRBD1 (6 bases). V was clipped by 3 bases and J by 7 bases, with 15 bases between them. Germline-derived CDR1 and CDR2 are MNHEY and SMNVEV (reference sequence). CDR3 length: 14 residues. CDR3 DNA sequence: TGTGCCAGCAGTTTCGCGACAGGCTATGGTGGCTACACCTTC. Its translation: CASSFATGYGGYTF.

This clonotype was recorded many times. The V call is TRBV25-1, the J call TRBJ1-1, with a weak D call TRBD1 (5 bases). Trimming took 4 bases from V and 0 from J, leaving 12 bases between them. This CDR3 contains 15 residues. Germline values: CDR1 MGHDK, CDR2 SYGVNS. The chain's CDR3 is CASSGRWGVNTEAFF. In DNA, the CDR3 is TGTGCCAGCAGTGGGAGATGGGGGGTGAACACTGAAGCTTTCTTT.

This clonotype was seen repeatedly, ten times or more. The chain couples TRBV20-1 to TRBJ2-3; a possible D gene is TRBD2 (6 bases). Germline V lookup: CDR1 DFQATT, CDR2 SNEGSKA (reference sequence). The V gene lost 5 bases and the J gene lost 1 base, with 10 bases spanning the gap. The CDR3 runs to 13 residues. The CDR3 nucleotides read TGCAGTGCTCAGCGGGCCCGCACAGATACGCAGTATTTT. It is translated as CSAQRARTDTQYF.

This clonotype occurred many times. This chain joins TRBV5-1 and TRBJ2-1; 13 bases match TRBD2. Germline V gene data show CDR1 as SGHRS and CDR2 as YFSETQ. Losses at the gene ends were 4 bases for V and 8 bases for J; bases not matched to a gene: 6. This CDR3 spans 15 amino acids. The CDR3 loop reads CASSPGLAGVDEQFF. The CDR3 DNA sequence: TGCGCCAGCAGCCCCGGACTAGCGGGAGTCGATGAGCAGTTCTTC.

In this sample, this clonotype turned up a few times. The chain is built from TRBV12-3 or TRBV12-4 and TRBJ2-5, with 9 bases fitting TRBD1. Trimming removed 6 bases from V and 5 bases from J; junction bases left unmatched: 10. This CDR3 is 15 amino acids long. The CDR3 region has the DNA TGTGCCAGCAGATGGAGGACAGGGGTCATGGAGACCCAGTACTTC. Its protein is CASRWRTGVMETQYF.

This clonotype was seen many times. This chain uses TRBV7-9 with TRBJ1-4; D might be TRBD1 (5 bases). CDR1 is SEHNR, CDR2 FQNEAQ, per germline (reference sequence). The CDR3 runs 16 residues. Trimming took off 1 base at V and 0 bases at J, with 9 bases between the two ends. This CDR3 is CASSLGRGATNEKLFF. The CDR3 DNA is TGTGCCAGCAGCTTAGGGAGGGGAGCAACTAATGAAAAACTGTTTTTT.

There are a few counts of this clonotype. The genes are TRBV28 and TRBJ2-7; TRBD2 matches 11 bases. J gave up 0 bases and V 7 bases, and 11 bases lay outside the gene matches. The CDR3 extends over 17 amino acids. Germline loops: CDR1 MDHEN, CDR2 SYDVKM. The CDR3 spells CASTTPPGLAGSYEQYF. CDR3 DNA sequence: TGTGCCAGCACCACCCCCCCCGGACTAGCGGGCTCCTACGAGCAGTACTTC.

Ten or more counts support this clonotype. The rearrangement uses TRBV7-6 and TRBJ2-1, with unresolved D. Germline assignment: CDR1 SGHVS and CDR2 FNYEAQ. The CDR3 covers 12 residues. The V gene lost 3 bases and the J gene lost 6 bases, with 6 bases spanning the gap. The CDR3 nucleotides read TGTGCCAGCAGCTTTCTCTTCAATGAGCAGTTCTTC. Translated: CASSFLFNEQFF.

The sample holds a few counts of this clonotype. The V call is TRBV20-1, the J call TRBJ2-7, with no clear D. The CDR3 spans 11 residues. The V and J ends lost 2 bases and 3 bases respectively, with 5 bases between them. Germline-derived CDR1 and CDR2 are DFQATT and SNEGSKA (reference sequence). The CDR3 here is CSARNGYEQYF. CDR3 sequence (DNA): TGCAGTGCTAGAAACGGCTACGAGCAGTACTTC.

This clonotype was observed at least ten times. The V call is TRBV6-1, the J call TRBJ2-2, with D possibly being TRBD1 (6 bases). Trimming pared 5 bases from V and 4 bases from J, leaving 20 bases between. The CDR3 is 17 residues long. The germline gives CDR1 MNHNS, CDR2 SASEGT. CDR3 loop: CASSTPRGDRSTGELFF. Written as DNA, the CDR3 is TGTGCCAGCAGTACCCCCCGAGGCGACAGGAGCACCGGGGAGCTGTTTTTT.

Ten or more counts support this clonotype. V usage is TRBV7-9 and J usage is TRBJ2-3; 7 nucleotides agree with TRBD2. In germline, CDR1 is SEHNR, CDR2 FQNEAQ (reference sequence). The CDR3 sequence is 16 residues long. The junction had 18 bases not matched to a gene; V was cut back by 10 bases and J by 5 bases. This CDR3 is CAMPGMGEGQQDTQYF. CDR3 in DNA: TGTGCCATGCCAGGGATGGGGGAGGGTCAGCAAGATACGCAGTATTTT.

The V and J genes are TRBV20-1 and TRBJ2-3, with TRBD2 identical over 8 bases. The CDR3 is 13 amino acids. Trimming at V came to 8 bases and at J to 3 bases, leaving 7 bases not matched to a gene. Germline CDR1 DFQATT, CDR2 SNEGSKA (reference sequence). The CDR3 is CSSSGGGTDTQYF. The CDR3 nucleotides read TGCAGTTCCTCGGGGGGGGGGACAGATACGCAGTATTTT.

This clonotype occurred many times. This rearrangement joins TRBV6-1 to TRBJ2-2; 8 bases agree with TRBD2. V lost 6 bases to trimming and J lost 0 bases; unmatched junction nucleotides: 3. CDR3 size: 15 residues. CDR1 is MNHNS, CDR2 SASEGT, per germline. The CDR3 coding sequence is TGTGCCAGCAGCAAACTAGCGGCGAACACCGGGGAGCTGTTTTTT. Protein sequence: CASSKLAANTGELFF.